This T cell receptor beta chain was documented in a study of T cells in Graves' hyperthyroidism and ophthalmopathy. Study observations and caveats: Most clonotypes expanded in thyroid above 0.001 were likewise present in blood.

Germline V gives CDR1 MDHEN, CDR2 SYDVKM. V lost 3 bases, J lost 0 bases, and 9 bases lay in between. This CDR3 spans 16 amino acids. The authors obtained PBMCs from roughly 10 ml of fresh peripheral blood. This clonotype was seen repeatedly, ten times or more. Antigen unknown. What was amplified from RNA transcripts were TCR beta CDR3 regions. The HTBI set primed first-round TCR CDR3 RT-PCR. TCRdb processed the multiplex PCR reads anew with MiXCR; each CDR3 protein has one entry. Seen here are some 250,000 distinct CDR3 sequences, 12% to 15% observed once, and the top ten hold around 30%. The chain joins TRBV28 to TRBJ1-6, with D unresolved. The sample taken for sequencing was blood. This TCR derives from a woman aged 45-65 years with Graves' hyperthyroidism that later progressed to Graves' ophthalmopathy. CDR3 bases: TGTGCCAGCAGTTTGGTCCGGAGCTCCTATAATTCACCCCTCCACTTT. As protein: CASSLVRSSYNSPLHF. Variable domain in full (rest from reference TRBV28 and TRBJ1-6): DVKVTQSSRYLVKRTGEKVFLECVQDMDHENMFWYRQDPGLGLRLIYFSYDVKMKEKGDIPEGYSVSREKKERFSLILESASTNQTSMYLCASSLVRSSYNSPLHFGNGTRLTVT.